These T cell receptor beta chains were read from a single sample in a study of blood T cell repertoires in COVID-19. TCRdb's table, derived via immunoSEQ multiplex PCR, lists solely in-frame clones and lacks some. The sample lists approximately 63,000 clones, roughly three quarters occurring once. What was sequenced was peripheral blood. The receptors come from a woman of 80 years or more with acute or convalescent COVID-19. CDR3s include the opening cysteine and the closing phenylalanine or tryptophan. D genes are given only for firm matches. Size tells how often a clone was seen (once, few, many) or the class of an expanded clone, and some rows leave it out.

clone size	V gene	J gene	D gene	CDR3 protein	CDR3 DNA
-	TRBV5-1	TRBJ1-1	-	CASSLVVTGPNTEAFF	TGCGCCAGCAGCTTGGTGGTTACAGGGCCCAACACTGAAGCTTTCTTT
-	TRBV27	TRBJ2-7	-	CASSDRYEQYF	TGTGCCAGCAGTGACAGATACGAGCAGTACTTC
-	TRBV7-2	TRBJ2-5	-	CASSPRRAGQETQYF	TGTGCCAGCAGCCCCAGGAGGGCAGGTCAAGAGACCCAGTACTTC
-	TRBV6-2/TRBV6-3	TRBJ1-2	-	CASSRGGQTGGGYTF	TGTGCCAGCAGCCGCGGGGGGCAGACTGGAGGAGGCTACACCTTC
once	TRBV3-1/TRBV3-2	TRBJ1-2	-	CASSQTTGTGYTF	TGTGCCAGCAGCCAAACCACAGGGACAGGCTACACCTTC
-	TRBV7-9	TRBJ2-4	-	CASSGTESLAKNIQYF	TGTGCCAGCAGCGGCACAGAAAGTCTAGCCAAAAACATTCAGTACTTC
-	TRBV30	TRBJ1-1	TRBD1	CAWNVDRVNTEAFF	TGTGCCTGGAACGTAGACAGGGTTAACACTGAAGCTTTCTTT
-	TRBV4-3	TRBJ2-3	-	CASSQGHLSTDTQYF	TGCGCCAGCAGCCAAGGACACCTGAGCACAGATACGCAGTATTTT
-	TRBV3-1/TRBV3-2	TRBJ1-2	-	CASSPRGAGYGYTF	TGTGCCAGCAGCCCCCGAGGGGCGGGGTATGGCTACACCTTC
-	TRBV19	TRBJ1-5	TRBD1	CASSVPGQSQPQHF	TGTGCCAGTAGTGTTCCGGGACAGTCCCAGCCCCAGCATTTT
few	TRBV3-1/TRBV3-2	TRBJ2-7	-	CASSQDGRLGEQYF	TGTGCCAGCAGCCAAGACGGGAGACTTGGCGAGCAGTACTTC